This T cell receptor beta chain was found in a study of cytomegalovirus exposure and HLA in healthy donors. Findings of the study overall: Some V segments, including TRBV6-2 and TRBV6-3, were excluded as indistinguishable. A later analysis by the authors found several of the most significant clusters apparently linked to common viral pathogens.

The PCR made use of 60 Vbeta and 13 Jbeta primers. In the original processing: Counted up in a later analysis, unique TCR beta chains came to 60 million to 95 million, with around 11 million shared. The assay was immunoSEQ multiplex PCR, and TCRdb's table has in-frame clones only and misses some. The V and J calls and the clone size are those of that table, but D and trimming were determined from the DNA. This table has around 150,000 clones, 75% to 80% appearing once. Turning to this clone: Its antigen is not identified.

The germline V gene has CDR1 MDHEN and CDR2 SYDVKM. The V gene lost 4 bases and the J gene lost 0 bases, with 19 bases spanning the gap. The CDR3 has 17 amino acids. Input material: PBMCs. The sequence was collected from a man under 40 in good health and CMV-seronegative. The V and J genes are TRBV28 and TRBJ2-7; possibly TRBD1 for D (6 bases). The CDR3 DNA follows: TGTGCCAGCAGTTCATATGGGGGCGGGCAGAGCTCCTACGAGCAGTACTTC. Encoded protein: CASSSYGGGQSSYEQYF.